This T cell receptor (beta chain) originates from a study of T cells in Graves' hyperthyroidism and ophthalmopathy (dated by TCRdb to between 2017 and 2020). Turning to the overall study: Peripheral blood was collected at initial diagnosis, before any treatment. A discovery cohort of fewer than 110 patients, about 40 with Graves' ophthalmopathy and roughly 59 with stable Graves' hyperthyroidism, was used to find distinguishing TCR V-J signatures. Whether ophthalmopathy could be predicted prospectively was tested in an independent validation cohort made up of approximately 19 hyperthyroidism patients plus 17 patients who later progressed to ophthalmopathy. The approximately 100 discovery patients were randomly divided into training and test sets at a 7:3 ratio. The study also compared thyroid tissue and blood T-cell repertoires from a handful of Graves' hyperthyroidism patients. Following sampling, methimazole starting at 30 mg daily was given to hyperthyroidism patients, and high-dose intravenous methylprednisolone was given to ophthalmopathy patients. According to the paper, TCR Vbeta CDR3 sequencing was carried out on approximately 140 peripheral blood samples, which came from over 40 ophthalmopathy, under 85 hyperthyroidism and about 17 progressor patients. Paper-wide results and their limitations: Most expanded thyroid clonotypes (frequency above 0.001) were also found in blood, which suggests that blood repertoires may mirror thyroid immune responses. Sample size was not statistically predetermined, and investigators were not blinded to group allocation. In validation, the model predicted progression to ophthalmopathy a median of about 6 months before onset, with approximately 68% sensitivity and roughly 72% specificity. A 13 V-J signature model separated ophthalmopathy from stable hyperthyroidism, with roughly 88% sensitivity and 81.08% specificity in cross-validation and 80%/75% in testing.

V is clipped by 1 base and J by 5 bases, and the sequence between their germline boundaries is 18 bases long. Reading from cysteine to phenylalanine, the CDR3 counts 15 amino acids. Just CDR3 DNA is preserved here, 45 bases in frame from base 1. For CDR1 and CDR2, the germline V gene (reference sequence) lists DFQATT and SNEGSKA. Moderately to severely active disease, a Clinical Activity Score of at least 3, a NOSPECS grade of at least 4, and a duration under 3 months were present in ophthalmopathy patients. Patients with uncontrolled infections, other autoimmune diseases, pregnancy or lactation were excluded. Diagnoses were established on the basis of clinical symptoms, serum thyroxine and TRAb, thyroid ultrasound, and orbital computed tomography. PBMCs were isolated from approximately 10 ml of fresh peripheral blood by Ficoll-Paque density gradient centrifugation. Total RNA was extracted using Trizol reagent, and RNA quality was assessed on an Agilent 2100 Bioanalyzer.

This clonotype appeared many times. The antigen it recognizes is unknown. No base qualities exist here, and no much larger clone lies one base off it. Amplification of TCR beta CDR3 regions was carried out from RNA transcripts. A first-round RT-PCR of the TCR CDR3 used the HTBI primer set with the Qiagen OneStep RT-PCR kit. Libraries were constructed in a second round of multiplex PCR, after which size selection and purification were carried out. The libraries were sequenced on an Illumina HiSeq2000 using paired-end 100 bp reads. The published analysis was carried out like this. SOAPnuke was used to process the raw data, throwing out any read that contained adapters or uncalled bases, had a mean Phred below 15, or lacked an exact constant-primer or identifier match. High-quality paired reads were merged with COPE v1.2.5, and unique nucleotide sequences were defined as clonotypes. MiTCR v1.1 was used to align clonotypes to the IMGT TRBV, TRBD and TRBJ reference segments. Analysis was restricted to V-J combinations with a frequency above 0.0001, which covered approximately 99% of repertoires. A TCS score was defined as the ratio of F50 (clonal expansion) to E x V (chaos), with BLOSUM62-based TCRdist applied between CDR3 peptides within each V-J. Welch's t-statistics and random forest reduced roughly 540 V-J features to 13, which were used in a naive Bayes classifier (R e1071). TCRdb redid the processing of the public reads, applying fastp at Q25 and MiXCR, and retained in-frame beta chains. Each entry is one CDR3 protein sequence, shown with its most common DNA and genes. Clone size and V and J calls follow TCRdb, not the original study. This sample comprises about 600,000 distinct CDR3 sequences, 14% of them detected only once. The top ten constitute roughly 7% of the sample.

The chain employs TRBV20-1 and TRBJ2-7, with the D gene not clear enough to name. Sequenced: blood. This sequence was found in a woman under 30 with Graves' ophthalmopathy. CDR3 protein: CSARAPDRSGHEQYF. Read as DNA, the sequence is TGCAGTGCTAGAGCACCGGATAGATCCGGCCACGAGCAGTACTTC.